Detailed here is one T cell receptor beta chain. It has no known antigen specificity. No much larger clonotype is one base removed from it; base qualities were not supplied. Healthy HIV-negative adults with no recently reported acute infections or vaccinations were included as donors. Every donor was a Caucasian adult residing in Nashville, Tennessee, USA. CD4+ T cells were enriched by magnetic negative selection; naive cells were then positively selected on CD45RA, and the negative fraction formed the memory subset. After blood collection by leukapheresis, PBMCs were isolated using Ficoll-Histopaque density gradient centrifugation and then cryopreserved in the vapor phase of liquid nitrogen. Analytical flow cytometry was used to check the purity and quantity of every magnetically sorted T cell population. Each sorted fraction had its genomic DNA isolated and then quantified by UV absorbance on a Nanodrop 2000c.

The record originates from a study of shared clonotypes between healthy human individuals (dated by TCRdb to about 2020). Turning to the overall study: A few men and a couple of women, aged 18 to 49 years, made up the cohort. Leukapheresis yielded between about 0.94 and 9 billion PBMCs per donor. Libraries were prepared and TCR repertoires were sequenced by different laboratories using diverse techniques, in order to increase sequencing depth and limit assay-specific biases. For each donor, CD4 naive and CD4 memory were each run on three plates, CD8 naive on two plates, and CD8 memory on one plate. To estimate repertoire size and how much clonotypes are shared between individuals, the study performed deep sequencing of blood TCR repertoires from 4 to 6 healthy adults.

Using the deep immunoSEQ assay, multiplex PCR amplified TCR CDR3 regions from genomic DNA. Extracted genomic DNA from each cell subset was spread evenly across all wells of several immunoSEQ 96-well plates, with each plate serving as a replicate. For sorted subsets, approximately 190 ng of genomic DNA, equivalent to some 33,000 T cell genomes, went into each replicate PCR. Purified libraries were measured with a Qubit 3.0 fluorometer, size-checked on a Bioanalyzer 2100, and measured again with the KAPA Library Quantification kit. Each immunoSEQ 96-well plate was sequenced on its own single-read 150-cycle Illumina NextSeq 550 flow cell. The paper's data handling went like this. Because only junctional sequences without quality scores were contained in the immunoSEQ output, filtering matching that applied to full-length reads could not be performed. To assign V/J genes and CDR3, sequences were annotated against IMGT germline references using PyIR, a Python wrapper for IgBLAST v1.9. Any read was removed if the V/J assignment was weak (E-value above 1e-6), the CDR3 was missing, or the read contained stop codons, out-of-frame junctions, or ambiguous translated residues. V3J clonotypes were defined as sequences sharing an identical inferred V gene, J gene, and CDR3 amino acid sequence. To compute the percentage overlap between repertoires, the number of shared unique clonotypes was divided by the size of the smaller repertoire. RTK rarefaction, the Chao1 estimator, and Recon v2.1 estimates of unobserved clonotypes were used to assess repertoire richness. For all TCRbeta clonotypes obtained by the gDNA method from a handful of donors, generation probabilities were computed with OLGA. This is the immuneACCESS table as TCRdb keeps it, with only in-frame sequences that have V and J called. A part of the clones is gone; compared with another copy, unresolved V genes explain less than half, and the rest is unexplained. Clone size and the V and J calls come from that table; the DNA yielded D and trimming. In this sample the table shows 2 million to 3 million clones, 80% to 95% of which occur a single time. The biggest ten clones account for more than 0.35% of the sample.

Its CDR3 holds 14 amino acids, cysteine through phenylalanine. Only CDR3 DNA is held: 42 bases, read in frame from base 1. Based on the germline V gene, the CDR1 and CDR2 sequences are SGHRS and YFSETQ. Trimming costs V 3 bases and J 5 bases, and their ends lie 15 bases apart. What the authors observed across the whole study: Pairwise subsampling led to the expectation that sequencing depth would affect the degree of clonotype sharing among donors. Incomplete sequencing was indicated by rarefaction of sorted-subset datasets, despite the large sequencing depth. Because the study included a small number of donors, the genetic and exposure-history diversity represented was limited. Only blood was sampled, and tissue TCR repertoires likely differ from those in blood. Naive subsets generally had larger estimated clonotype richness than memory subsets did. Higher generation probabilities were observed for clonotypes shared by all four sorted-subset donors than for non-shared clonotypes. Sharing across several donors was observed for 4.5% to 6.5% of naive CD4, over 3% of naive CD8, around 2.5% of memory CD4, and approximately 0.41% of memory CD8 clonotypes.

The sequencing sample was made of naive CD4+ T cells from PBMCs. In the paper's terms, the cell subset or site label means: CD45RA+ positively selected. This receptor was identified in a man aged 18 to 30 in good health. Some clones in this sample may be carry-over from other donors' samples. Recombination linked TRBV5-1 to TRBJ2-7; the D gene cannot be resolved reliably. CDR3 protein: CASSSAVVSDEQYF. Here is the DNA: TGCGCCAGCAGCTCGGCCGTGGTTTCCGACGAGCAGTACTTC.